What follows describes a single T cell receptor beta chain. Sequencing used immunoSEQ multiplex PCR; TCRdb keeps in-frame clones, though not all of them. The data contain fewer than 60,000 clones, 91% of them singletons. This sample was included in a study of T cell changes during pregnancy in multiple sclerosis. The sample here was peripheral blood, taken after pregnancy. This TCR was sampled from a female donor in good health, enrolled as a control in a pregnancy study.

The CDR3 nucleotides read TGTGCCAGCAGGAGCGGGGGGCCTTACACAGATACGCAGTATTTT. Its translation: CASRSGGPYTDTQYF. The V gene is TRBV11-3, the J gene TRBJ2-3, with 9 bases identical to TRBD2. The junction had 6 bases not matched to a gene; V was cut back by 6 bases and J by 2 bases. Per germline, CDR1 SGHNT and CDR2 YENEEA. This CDR3 region has 15 residues.